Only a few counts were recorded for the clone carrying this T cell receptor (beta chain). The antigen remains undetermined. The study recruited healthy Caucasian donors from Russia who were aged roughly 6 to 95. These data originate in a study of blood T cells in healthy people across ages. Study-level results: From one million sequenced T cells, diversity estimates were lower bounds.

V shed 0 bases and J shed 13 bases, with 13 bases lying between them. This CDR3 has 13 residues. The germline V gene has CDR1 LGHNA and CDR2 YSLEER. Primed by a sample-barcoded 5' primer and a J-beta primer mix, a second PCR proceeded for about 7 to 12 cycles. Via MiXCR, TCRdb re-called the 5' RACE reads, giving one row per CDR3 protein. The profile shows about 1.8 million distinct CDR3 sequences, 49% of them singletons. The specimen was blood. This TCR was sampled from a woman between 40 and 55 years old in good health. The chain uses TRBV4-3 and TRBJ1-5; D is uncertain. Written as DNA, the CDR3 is TGCGCCAGCAGCCAAGATCGAGTGGGATCTCAGCATTTT. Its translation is CASSQDRVGSQHF.